This TCR beta chain was sequenced during a study of post-analysis software for immune sequencing data. The overall study: The study covered relapsing-remitting, secondary progressive and progressive-relapsing courses of multiple sclerosis. Study observations and caveats: Comparison of patients with controls showed five TRBV segments more frequent in patients, TRBV5-6, TRBV5-1 and TRBV20-1 among them. F measure grouped same-batch samples tightly together. A significant reduction in normalized Chao1 diversity was observed in multiple sclerosis patients versus controls.

V lost 6 bases, J lost 1 base, and 15 bases lay in between. The CDR3 is made up of 15 amino acids. Unique-molecular-identifier-tagged TCR beta cDNA libraries were used. The source material, about 0.85 to 11 million T cells, gave rise to 400,000 to 550,000 cDNA molecules. Each CDR3 protein is one row after TCRdb ran MiXCR on the PCR reads. The table has 700,000 to 800,000 distinct CDR3 sequences, 25% to 30% seen once. On this clonotype: Its antigen is not identified.

Sequenced material: blood. This receptor was obtained from a girl under 18 with multiple sclerosis. The genes are TRBV12-3 or TRBV12-4 and TRBJ2-5; D gene uncertain. CDR3 sequence (DNA): TGTGCCAGCAGGATCCTCGTAGTAGGCCAAGAGACCCAGTACTTC. Translating it yields CASRILVVGQETQYF.